A selection of T cell receptor beta chains follows, all from one sample in a study of T cells in Graves' hyperthyroidism and ophthalmopathy. From the multiplex PCR reads, TCRdb called clonotypes with MiXCR, one entry per CDR3 protein. The sample includes roughly 420,000 distinct CDR3 sequences, roughly 15% of them seen just once. Sample: blood. Receptors originate from a woman younger than 30 with Graves' hyperthyroidism. The CDR3 runs from the conserved cysteine through the conserved F or W. The order of the fields is clone size, D gene, V gene, J gene, CDR3 DNA, CDR3 protein. D genes are given only for firm matches. Size is stated for part of the rows, as once, few or many counts, or as a class when the clone is expanded.

many,TRBD2,TRBV29-1,TRBJ2-1,TGCAGCGTTGGTAGACTAGCGGCTGACTACAATGAGCAGTTCTTC,CSVGRLAADYNEQFF
-,TRBD2,TRBV7-2,TRBJ2-7,TGTGCCAGCAGCCGACCGGGACTAGCGGGAAGGGGGTCCTACGAGCAGTACTTC,CASSRPGLAGRGSYEQYF
many,TRBD1,TRBV5-1,TRBJ1-1,TGCGCCAGCAGCGACCGGACAGGGGTGGTGAACACTGAAGCTTTCTTT,CASSDRTGVVNTEAFF
many,-,TRBV3-1,TRBJ2-1,TGTGCCAGCAGCCATATGAGGGGTGAGCAGTTCTTC,CASSHMRGEQFF
many,TRBD2,TRBV11-2,TRBJ2-3,TGTGCCAGCAGCTTAGAGATTAGCGGGAGGATGGTAGATACGCAGTATTTT,CASSLEISGRMVDTQYF
-,TRBD1,TRBV6-5,TRBJ1-2,TGTGCCAGCAGTTGGGACAGGGTTATTGGCTACACCTTC,CASSWDRVIGYTF
many,TRBD2,TRBV5-1,TRBJ2-1,TGCGCCAGCAGCTCCGGATATAGCGGGGAAACCTACAATGAGCAGTTCTTC,CASSSGYSGETYNEQFF
many,-,TRBV28,TRBJ2-7,TGTGCCAGCAGTTTCCACAGCGGCACCTACGAGCAGTACTTC,CASSFHSGTYEQYF
many,-,TRBV10-3,TRBJ2-5,TGTGCCATCAGTAACAATAGGGAGACCCAGTACTTC,CAISNNRETQYF
many,-,TRBV12-3/TRBV12-4,TRBJ2-1,TGTGCCAGCAGATGGAAGGCCGAGCAGTTCTTC,CASRWKAEQFF
-,-,TRBV29-1,TRBJ1-2,TGCAGCGTGGCGGCGGGACCCCGCACCTTC,CSVAAGPRTF
once,TRBD2,TRBV4-1,TRBJ2-1,TGCGCCAGCAGCCAAGAGACAGCGGGACTAGCGGGAGGGCTCATCAGTGAGCAGTTCTTC,CASSQETAGLAGGLISEQFF
few,-,TRBV2,TRBJ1-5,TGTGCCAGCACTGCGGGGGACCATAATCAGCCCCAGCATTTT,CASTAGDHNQPQHF
many,-,TRBV6-2/TRBV6-3,TRBJ1-2,TGTGCCAGCGGGTCGAGTGGCTACACCTTC,CASGSSGYTF
many,-,TRBV9,TRBJ2-3,TGTGCCAGCAGCGTAGCGCAGTACACAGATACGCAGTATTTT,CASSVAQYTDTQYF
few,-,TRBV15,TRBJ1-1,TGTGCCACCAGCAGAGCAACACAGGGTATAACTGAAGCTTTCTTT,CATSRATQGITEAFF
many,TRBD1,TRBV4-2,TRBJ1-2,TGTGCCAGCAGCCAGGACCCGGGACAGGGGGTCTATGGCTACACCTTC,CASSQDPGQGVYGYTF
few,TRBD2,TRBV20-1,TRBJ2-3,TGCAGTGCTAGTATGGCAAGCGGGAGATCAGATACGCAGTATTTT,CSASMASGRSDTQYF
many,-,TRBV5-1,TRBJ1-4,TGCGCCAGCAGCTTGGTTCCAGGCGGAGGTGAAAAACTGTTTTTT,CASSLVPGGGEKLFF
-,-,TRBV15,TRBJ1-2,TGTGTCACCAGTCTAAGGCAGCTTAACTATGGCTACACCTTC,CVTSLRQLNYGYTF
many,TRBD1,TRBV27,TRBJ2-7,TGTGCCAGCAGTGCACGACAGGGAACCTACGAGCAGTACTTC,CASSARQGTYEQYF
few,-,TRBV9,TRBJ2-1,TGTGCCAGCAGCTTCTCGGGGGATAGCACCATTTACAATGAGCAGTTCTTC,CASSFSGDSTIYNEQFF
many,TRBD2,TRBV6-1,TRBJ2-5,TGTGCCAGCAGTGAATGGGGGAGGGCCGAAGAGACCCAGTACTTC,CASSEWGRAEETQYF
-,-,TRBV5-1,TRBJ2-1,TGCGCCAGCAGCTGGTTTCCGACAGTAAATGAGCAGTTCTTC,CASSWFPTVNEQFF
many,-,TRBV2,TRBJ2-1,TGTGCCAGCAGTGAACTGGACCGCCTGTCGGAGCAGTTCTTC,CASSELDRLSEQFF
many,TRBD1,TRBV30,TRBJ1-2,TGTGCCTGGAGTGTCCCGGGACAGGGGGCGCCGAGTGGCTACACCTTC,CAWSVPGQGAPSGYTF
few,-,TRBV6-9,TRBJ1-2,TGTGCCAGCGGAAATCCCGTGGGGGGGCTTCCCTATGGCTACACCTTC,CASGNPVGGLPYGYTF
many,-,TRBV28,TRBJ2-5,TGTGCCAGCAGTTTAACGCCAGCGGGCGACCAAGAGACCCAGTACTTC,CASSLTPAGDQETQYF
few,-,TRBV20-1,TRBJ1-6,TGCAGTGCACGTCAAAGGGGCTCCTATAATTCACCCCTCCACTTT,CSARQRGSYNSPLHF
-,-,TRBV9,TRBJ2-2,TGTGCCAGCAGCCACCCCCGGGACCAGAACACCGGGGAGCTGTTTTTT,CASSHPRDQNTGELFF
-,TRBD2,TRBV12-3/TRBV12-4,TRBJ2-3,TGTGCCAGCAGTTTAGTATCTAGCGGCATTAGCACAGATACGCAGTATTTT,CASSLVSSGISTDTQYF
-,-,TRBV5-1,TRBJ2-7,TGCGCCAGCAGCCCAAATACCAGGAGCTCCTACGAGCAGTACTTC,CASSPNTRSSYEQYF
few,-,TRBV20-1,TRBJ2-1,TGCAGTGCTAGTTTGCAGGATTACAATGAGCAGTTCTTC,CSASLQDYNEQFF
-,-,TRBV4-2,TRBJ2-7,TGTGCCAGCAGCCGAAGTGTGGATCCTAAATACGAGCAGTACTTC,CASSRSVDPKYEQYF
many,-,TRBV7-2,TRBJ1-6,TGTGCCAGCAGCTTAGCCCAGGGACGGAATTCACCCCTCCACTTT,CASSLAQGRNSPLHF